These 21 T cell receptor beta chains were all obtained from the same sample, sequenced in a study of spatial heterogeneity in lung cancer. A single record per CDR3 protein comes from TCRdb applying MiXCR to the 5' RACE reads. The sample has 110,000 or so distinct CDR3 sequences, 10% to 12% seen once. Time point given: blood at routine non-recurrence follow-up after resection. The starting material was PBMCs, obtained at follow-up. Receptors originate from a female donor with early-stage non-small cell lung cancer.

The rearrangement joins TRBV6-4 to TRBJ2-3, with 14 bases matching TRBD2. CDR1 is MRHNA and CDR2 is SNTAGT in the germline V gene. Trimming removed 5 bases from V and 6 bases from J; junction bases left unmatched: 4. The CDR3 is 15 residues long. DNA of the CDR3: TGTGCCAGCAGTCTGGGACTAGCGGGAGTCGATACGCAGTATTTT. Its translation is CASSLGLAGVDTQYF.

This clonotype was detected only a few times. This chain connects TRBV29-1 to TRBJ1-2, with D possibly matching TRBD1 (6 bases). V lost 5 bases and J 6 bases, leaving 10 bases between the germline ends. This CDR3 contains 11 residues. The germline V gene has CDR1 SQVTM and CDR2 ANQGSEA. The CDR3 DNA reads TGCAGCGTTCACAGGGCTCATGGCTACACCTTC. Its protein product is CSVHRAHGYTF.

The CDR3 DNA reads as TGCAGTGCTAGAGCCGGGGCGGGAGGGAGCGCAGATACGCAGTATTTT. This codes for CSARAGAGGSADTQYF. This chain links TRBV20-1 with TRBJ2-3, with 9 bases fitting TRBD2. The V segment lost 1 base and the J segment 4 bases; nucleotides outside the gene matches: 9. Germline V gene data show CDR1 as DFQATT and CDR2 as SNEGSKA (reference sequence). This CDR3 spans 16 amino acids.

Ten or more counts support this clonotype. The rearrangement joins TRBV12-3 or TRBV12-4 to TRBJ2-1; D gene uncertain. This CDR3 has 11 amino acids. V shed 3 bases and J shed 6 bases, with 3 bases lying between them. The CDR3 spells CASSFRNEQFF. The CDR3 DNA sequence: TGTGCCAGCAGTTTTCGCAATGAGCAGTTCTTC.

This clonotype was picked up many times. This chain connects TRBV12-3 or TRBV12-4 to TRBJ1-6, with D perhaps matching TRBD1 (5 bases). V lost 6 bases and J 10 bases, leaving 19 bases between the germline ends. The CDR3 totals 15 residues. CDR3 nucleotide sequence: TGTGCCAGCAGGTCGGGACCCGGGCGGGTGTCACCCCTCCACTTT. Its protein product is CASRSGPGRVSPLHF.

This chain connects TRBV12-3 or TRBV12-4 to TRBJ2-1; unclear D gene. The CDR3 has 16 amino acids. Trimming shortened V by 5 bases and J by 8 bases, and 22 bases separated the two germline ends. This CDR3 reads CASSPERLGNMDEQFF. The CDR3 bases are TGTGCCAGCAGTCCGGAGCGTCTAGGGAATATGGATGAGCAGTTCTTC.

This clonotype was counted ten times or more. The CDR3 sequence is CASSGRTGANEKLFF. The CDR3 DNA reads TGTGCCAGCAGCGGTCGGACAGGGGCTAATGAAAAACTGTTTTTT. This chain links TRBV7-6 with TRBJ1-4; 9 bases line up with TRBD1. CDR3 length: 15 residues. Germline loops: CDR1 SGHVS, CDR2 FNYEAQ. V gave up 5 bases and J gave up 3 bases; unmatched junction bases: 4. Based on the CDR3 plus reference TRBV7-6 and TRBJ1-4, the full variable domain is GAGVSQSPRYKVTKRGQDVALRCDPISGHVSLYWYRQALGQGPEFLTYFNYEAQQDKSGLPNDRFSAERPEGSISTLTIQRTEQRDSAMYRCASSGRTGANEKLFFGSGTQLSVL.

The CDR3 DNA reads TGTGCCAGCAGCCACGGGGACCGACCTTATAATTCACCCCTCCACTTT. Its protein product is CASSHGDRPYNSPLHF. V gene TRBV9 combines with J gene TRBJ1-6, with a weak D call TRBD1 (5 bases). This CDR3 contains 16 residues. Deletions cut 4 bases from V and 4 bases from J, with 15 bases between. Germline CDR1 reads SGDLS; CDR2 reads YYNGEE.

This clonotype was seen a handful of times. The CDR3 DNA is TGTGCCAGCAGGAACGTAAACCCCAATGAAAAACTGTTTTTT. Protein sequence: CASRNVNPNEKLFF. This chain connects TRBV12-3 or TRBV12-4 to TRBJ1-4; D not resolved. Trimming removed 6 bases at V and 5 bases at J, with 13 bases between. The CDR3 loop spans 14 amino acids.

This clonotype was counted ten times or more. The chain combines TRBV10-3 with TRBJ2-3; 8 nucleotides align to TRBD2. Germline CDR1 ENHRY, CDR2 SYGVKD. The CDR3 totals 14 residues. The J segment lost 1 base and the V segment lost 10 bases, leaving 7 bases of the junction unmatched. CDR3 coding DNA: TGTGCCACCCGAGCGGGAGTGGGCACAGATACGCAGTATTTT. It is translated as CATRAGVGTDTQYF.

This clonotype has just a few counts. The gene calls are TRBV5-5 and TRBJ2-3; a weak D match, TRBD1 (6 bases). The CDR3 contains 19 residues. CDR1 and CDR2 (germline): SGHKS, YYEKEE (reference sequence). Trimming stripped 2 bases from V and 0 bases from J, with 22 bases between. CDR3 residues: CASSLGQRITHSSTDTQYF. CDR3 nucleotides: TGTGCCAGCAGCTTAGGACAGCGCATCACACATTCTAGCACAGATACGCAGTATTTT.

J is TRBJ1-2 and V is TRBV6-5, with D maybe TRBD1 (5 bases). CDR3 length: 17 amino acids. Trimming pared 7 bases from V and 2 bases from J, leaving 23 bases between. Germline CDR1 MNHEY, CDR2 SVGAGI. Here the CDR3 reads CASTKYGTLDGNYGYTF. The CDR3 DNA sequence: TGTGCCAGCACCAAATACGGGACCCTAGACGGCAACTATGGCTACACCTTC.

The rearrangement uses TRBV20-1 and TRBJ2-3; D perhaps matches TRBD2 (6 bases). Germline CDR1 DFQATT, CDR2 SNEGSKA (reference sequence). The CDR3 has 15 residues. V lost 3 bases and J lost 0, with 13 bases in between. The CDR3 bases are TGCAGTGCTAGCGGGAGAACTTCTAGCACAGATACGCAGTATTTT. Translated, it gives CSASGRTSSTDTQYF.

This clonotype was observed many times. This chain joins TRBV7-8 and TRBJ2-1; D could derive from TRBD1 or TRBD2 (5 bases each). V lost 5 bases to trimming and J lost 7 bases, with 21 bases between them. CDR3 length: 16 residues. Germline V CDR1 and CDR2: SGHVS, FQNEAQ. The CDR3 protein is CASSPNRGPPGNEQFF. CDR3 sequence (DNA): TGTGCCAGCAGCCCTAATAGGGGTCCCCCGGGGAATGAGCAGTTCTTC.

This sequence joins TRBV20-1 and TRBJ2-3, with 7 bases fitting TRBD2. The trim removed 3 bases at V and 2 bases at J, leaving 11 bases unmatched. The CDR3 sequence is 16 residues long. In germline, CDR1 is DFQATT, CDR2 SNEGSKA (reference sequence). For the CDR3, the DNA is TGCAGTGCTAGTGATCCGGCTAGCGGCTCCACAGATACGCAGTATTTT. Its translation: CSASDPASGSTDTQYF.

This clonotype was picked up a small number of times. This sequence joins TRBV7-9 and TRBJ1-5; maybe TRBD1 (5 bases). Germline loops: CDR1 SEHNR, CDR2 FQNEAQ (reference sequence). Trimming cost V 1 base and J 3 bases, with 7 bases left between them. The CDR3 consists of 14 residues. CDR3 sequence (DNA): TGTGCCAGCAGCTTAGAGGGACTCAATCAGCCCCAGCATTTT. Its protein is CASSLEGLNQPQHF.

This clonotype was found a few times. This rearrangement joins TRBV7-3 to TRBJ1-2; TRBD1 might be the D (6 bases). CDR1 is SGHTA, CDR2 FQGTGA, per germline. Trimming shortened V by 5 bases and J by 8 bases, and 15 bases separated the two germline ends. The CDR3 is made up of 13 amino acids. The CDR3 loop is CASSPTGYEGYTF. The CDR3 bases are TGTGCCAGCAGCCCAACAGGGTATGAGGGCTACACCTTC.

The chain combines TRBV18 with TRBJ1-1; 8 bases fit TRBD1. Germline CDR1 is KGHSH and CDR2 is LQKENI. V lost 1 base and J lost 4; bases outside the gene matches: 5. CDR3 length: 15 amino acids. The CDR3 DNA is TGTGCCAGCTCACCACAGGAACAGGGGGGCACTGAAGCTTTCTTT. It codes for CASSPQEQGGTEAFF.

This clonotype was recorded a few times. This chain joins TRBV11-2 and TRBJ1-1; tentatively, D is TRBD1 (6 bases). The CDR3 is 13 residues long. Per germline, CDR1 SGHAT and CDR2 FQNNGV. V was shortened by 4 bases and J by 10 bases, with 16 bases between the two germline ends. CDR3 sequence: CASSSTQGRGAFF. CDR3 sequence (DNA): TGTGCCAGCAGCTCCACACAGGGAAGGGGAGCTTTCTTT.

The chain joins TRBV20-1 to TRBJ2-7; TRBD1 aligns across 8 bases. The CDR3 has 20 amino acids. J gave up 1 base and V 1 base, and 21 bases lay outside the gene matches. Germline values: CDR1 DFQATT, CDR2 SNEGSKA (reference sequence). The CDR3 reads CSARVSTTKGQGSLSYEQYV. In DNA form, the CDR3 reads TGCAGTGCTAGAGTCTCTACCACTAAAGGACAGGGAAGTCTATCCTACGAGCAGTACGTC.

The rearrangement links TRBV7-2 to TRBJ1-2, with D possibly being TRBD1 (5 bases). This CDR3 region has 15 residues. Trimming removed 9 bases from V and 0 bases from J, with 17 bases in between. Germline CDR1 and CDR2: SGHTA and FQGNSA. The CDR3 DNA sequence: TGTGCCAGTACAAGCCGACAGACCACTAACTATGGCTACACCTTC. This translates into CASTSRQTTNYGYTF.